Sequencing of this T cell receptor (beta chain) was carried out in a study of T cells in Graves' hyperthyroidism and ophthalmopathy (dated by TCRdb to between 2018 and 2021). As for the study more broadly: Peripheral blood samples were taken at the time of initial diagnosis, prior to any treatment. A discovery cohort of roughly 96 patients, about 44 with Graves' ophthalmopathy and approximately 57 with stable Graves' hyperthyroidism, was used to find distinguishing TCR V-J signatures. Thyroid tissue and blood T-cell repertoires from six or seven Graves' hyperthyroidism patients were also compared in the study. After sampling, hyperthyroidism patients received methimazole starting at 30 mg daily, and ophthalmopathy patients received high-dose intravenous methylprednisolone. Prospective prediction of ophthalmopathy was tested in an independent validation cohort consisting of some 19 hyperthyroidism patients and approximately 16 patients who later progressed to ophthalmopathy. The 100 or so discovery patients were randomly split 7:3 into training and test sets. According to the paper, TCR Vbeta CDR3 sequencing was carried out on approximately 140 peripheral blood samples, which came from over 40 ophthalmopathy, around 74 hyperthyroidism and approximately 17 progressor patients. Study-wide conclusions, independent of this receptor: A 13 V-J signature model separated ophthalmopathy from stable hyperthyroidism, with 87.88% sensitivity and 81.08% specificity in cross-validation and 80%/75% in testing. Sample size was not statistically predetermined, and investigators were not blinded to group allocation. In validation, the model predicted progression to ophthalmopathy with 60% to 71% sensitivity and 72% to 85% specificity, a median of roughly seven months before onset. Most expanded thyroid clonotypes (frequency above 0.001) were also found in blood, which suggests that blood repertoires may mirror thyroid immune responses.

V and J are truncated by 7 bases and 10 bases respectively, leaving an intervening sequence of 17 bases. For CDR1 and CDR2, the germline V gene (reference sequence) lists LGHDT and YNNKEL. Its CDR3 holds 14 amino acids, cysteine through phenylalanine. The DNA shown is the 42-base CDR3, in frame from base 1. Amplification of TCR beta CDR3 regions was carried out from RNA transcripts. For the first round of RT-PCR on the TCR CDR3, the HTBI primer set was used together with the Qiagen OneStep RT-PCR kit. The libraries were constructed in a second round of multiplex PCR and then size-selected and purified. Sequencing of the libraries was done on an Illumina HiSeq2000 using paired-end 100 bp reads. On the authors' methods: Raw data were processed with SOAPnuke, discarding reads with adapters, uncalled bases, mean Phred below 15, or no exact constant-primer or identifier match. High-quality paired reads were merged with COPE v1.2.5, and unique nucleotide sequences were defined as clonotypes. MiTCR v1.1 was used to align the clonotypes against IMGT TRBV, TRBD and TRBJ reference segments. The analysis was restricted to V-J combinations with a frequency above 0.0001, which together covered 99% to 99.2% of the repertoires. The TCS score was defined as F50 (clonal expansion) divided by E x V (chaos), with BLOSUM62-based TCRdist calculated between CDR3 peptides within each V-J. Welch's t-statistics and random forest reduced 514 V-J features to 13, which were used in a naive Bayes classifier (R e1071). TCRdb redid the processing of the public reads, applying fastp at Q25 and MiXCR, and retained in-frame beta chains. Here each entry gathers all rows of one CDR3 protein and keeps the most common genes and DNA. The V and J calls were determined by TCRdb, not by the authors. This sample gives approximately 600,000 distinct CDR3 sequences in total; roughly 20% of them show up just once. More than 30% of the sample rests with the top ten.

This clonotype was observed a few times. The antigen it recognizes is unknown. The record has no base qualities; no much larger clone is one base away. Ophthalmopathy patients had moderately to severely active disease, with a Clinical Activity Score of 3 or more, a NOSPECS grade of 4 or more, and a disease duration of less than 3 months. Patients with uncontrolled infections, other autoimmune diseases, pregnancy or lactation were excluded. Diagnoses were based on clinical symptoms, serum thyroxine and TRAb, thyroid ultrasound and orbital computed tomography. PBMCs were isolated from about 9 ml of fresh peripheral blood by Ficoll-Paque density gradient centrifugation. Trizol reagent was used to extract total RNA, and RNA quality was then checked on an Agilent 2100 Bioanalyzer.

Input material: blood. The V and J genes are TRBV3-1 and TRBJ1-6, and TRBD1 may be the D gene, going by 6 matching bases. The clonotype was recovered from a man younger than 40 with Graves' ophthalmopathy. The bases read TGTGCCAGCACCTTTTCCCGAGGGGGATCACCCCTCCACTTT. This encodes CASTFSRGGSPLHF.